The 31 T cell receptor beta chains reported below all come from one sample, sequenced in a study of cytomegalovirus exposure and HLA in healthy donors. This PCR relied on a set of 60 Vbeta primers and 13 Jbeta primers. TCRdb's table, derived via immunoSEQ multiplex PCR, lists solely in-frame clones and lacks some. This repertoire includes some 89,000 clones. The source material was PBMCs. Receptor source: a woman in her twenties or thirties in good health and CMV-seronegative.

The chain couples TRBV11-2 to TRBJ1-1; a weak D match, TRBD1 (6 bases). V lost 2 bases and J lost 1, with 11 bases in between. The germline V gene has CDR1 SGHAT and CDR2 FQNNGV. The CDR3 has 15 residues. CDR3 sequence reads: CASSLLTGSNTEAFF. The DNA of the CDR3 is TGTGCCAGCAGCTTATTAACAGGGTCGAACACTGAAGCTTTCTTT.

The chain has TRBV5-6 and TRBJ1-5; tentative D call: TRBD1 (6 bases). In germline, CDR1 is SGHDT, CDR2 YYEEEE. The CDR3 has 14 amino acids. Trimming removed 0 bases at V and 7 bases at J, with 11 bases between. CDR3 sequence (DNA): TGTGCCAGCAGCTTGGGCCCAGGGGAACAGCCCCAGCATTTT. Its translation: CASSLGPGEQPQHF.

This sequence joins TRBV25-1 and TRBJ2-5; 11 bases map to TRBD2. This CDR3 is 16 amino acids long. The germline gives CDR1 MGHDK, CDR2 SYGVNS. J was trimmed by 1 base and V by 3 bases; bases with no gene match: 4. Here the CDR3 reads CASSERLAGSQETQYF. CDR3 bases: TGTGCCAGCAGTGAGCGACTAGCGGGGTCCCAAGAGACCCAGTACTTC.

The chain recombines TRBV15 with TRBJ1-2; TRBD1 agrees at 10 bases. Germline V gene sequence: CDR1 LNHNV, CDR2 YYDKDF (reference sequence). CDR3 size: 16 residues. V shed 5 bases and J 8 bases; nucleotides not matched to a gene: 14. CDR3 region: CATSPTYLGTGEGYTF. The DNA for the CDR3 is TGTGCCACCAGCCCCACGTACCTCGGGACAGGGGAAGGCTACACCTTC.

CDR3 in DNA: TGTGCCAGCAGGAGGGACAGGCCCTACGAGCAGTACTTC. Amino acid sequence: CASRRDRPYEQYF. The chain carries TRBV6-1 and TRBJ2-7; the match to TRBD1 covers 8 bases. Germline V lookup: CDR1 MNHNS, CDR2 SASEGT. V gave up 6 bases and J gave up 2 bases; unmatched junction bases: 3. CDR3 length equals 13 residues.

The rearrangement joins TRBV29-1 to TRBJ1-4; no definite D call. The V end was cut by 0 bases, the J end by 15 bases, with 17 bases between. The V gene's germline CDR1 is SQVTM and CDR2 ANQGSEA. The CDR3 totals 13 residues. The CDR3 bases are TGCAGCGTTGAAGATCCAGAAGGAGAAAACATGTTTTTT. Amino acid sequence: CSVEDPEGENMFF.

V and J are TRBV4-2 and TRBJ2-7, with 10 bases fitting TRBD1. The trim removed 1 base at V and 3 bases at J, leaving 3 bases unmatched. Looked up from germline, CDR1 is LGHNA and CDR2 is YNFKEQ. The CDR3 loop spans 15 amino acids. The CDR3 DNA is TGTGCCAGCAGCCAAGCGGACAGGGGGGACTACGAGCAGTACTTC. Translation gives CASSQADRGDYEQYF.

CDR3 DNA: TGTGCCAGCAGTCCGTCAACAGGGGCTGGAAACACCATATATTTT. It codes for CASSPSTGAGNTIYF. The rearrangement uses TRBV28 and TRBJ1-3; 7 bases are a match to TRBD1. The CDR3 is 15 amino acids. Trimming at V came to 5 bases and at J to 2 bases, leaving 6 bases not matched to a gene. The germline CDR1 and CDR2 sequences are MDHEN and SYDVKM.

This chain links TRBV5-1 with TRBJ1-3; possibly TRBD1 for D (6 bases). The CDR3 consists of 15 residues. Germline V gene sequence: CDR1 SGHRS, CDR2 YFSETQ. Trimming stripped 5 bases from V and 4 bases from J, with 16 bases between. CDR3 nucleotide sequence: TGCGCCAGCAGTAAAAGGGCAGGGGACGGAAACACCATATATTTT. It is translated as CASSKRAGDGNTIYF.

V is TRBV11-2 and J is TRBJ2-7, with D perhaps TRBD2 (5 bases). Trimming pared 1 base from V and 7 bases from J, leaving 8 bases between. CDR3 size: 12 residues. The germline V gene has CDR1 SGHAT and CDR2 FQNNGV. Here the CDR3 DNA reads TGTGCCAGCAGCTTAGTAAGAGGGGAGCAGTACTTC. Its translation: CASSLVRGEQYF.

The V and J genes are TRBV7-9 and TRBJ1-1; no reliable D call. This CDR3 is 13 amino acids long. V shed 3 bases and J shed 4 bases, with 9 bases lying between them. Germline V CDR1 and CDR2: SEHNR, FQNEAQ (reference sequence). DNA for the CDR3: TGTGCCAGCAGCTTGGGAGGGTTCACTGAAGCTTTCTTT. Translating it yields CASSLGGFTEAFF.

The chain is built from TRBV6-1 and TRBJ1-3; D unclear. From germline, CDR1 is MNHNS and CDR2 SASEGT. V lost 2 bases, J lost 5 bases, and 7 bases lay in between. This CDR3 is 13 amino acids long. CDR3 sequence: CASSEQERNTIYF. Here the CDR3 DNA reads TGTGCCAGCAGTGAACAGGAAAGAAACACCATATATTTT.

This chain uses TRBV6-5 with TRBJ1-1; tentative D call: TRBD1 (5 bases). Deletions cut 5 bases from V and 5 bases from J, with 15 bases between. The CDR3 is 14 residues long. In germline, CDR1 is MNHEY, CDR2 SVGAGI. CDR3 nucleotides: TGTGCCAGCAGTCCTGGGGGAGGGAGGACTGAAGCTTTCTTT. Protein product: CASSPGGGRTEAFF.

The V gene is TRBV5-6, the J gene TRBJ1-4; no clear D gene. This CDR3 spans 15 amino acids. The V gene lost 0 bases and the J gene lost 6 bases, with 12 bases spanning the gap. Germline V gene sequence: CDR1 SGHDT, CDR2 YYEEEE. This chain's CDR3 is CASSLALLVDEKLFF. The CDR3, as DNA: TGTGCCAGCAGCTTGGCGCTATTGGTGGATGAAAAACTGTTTTTT.

The chain couples TRBV19 to TRBJ1-1; weak D call: TRBD1 (5 bases). The ends were cut back, 3 bases at V and 5 bases at J, with 13 bases in the middle. Germline V gene sequence: CDR1 LNHDA, CDR2 SQIVND (reference sequence). CDR3 length: 14 amino acids. The chain's CDR3 is CASSIRDSGTEAFF. The CDR3, as DNA: TGTGCCAGTAGTATCCGGGACTCGGGGACTGAAGCTTTCTTT.

The V and J genes are TRBV6-1 and TRBJ2-1; tentative D call: TRBD1 (6 bases). CDR3 length equals 14 residues. The germline V gene encodes CDR1 MNHNS and CDR2 SASEGT. V lost 8 bases and J 1 base, leaving 12 bases between the germline ends. The CDR3 coding sequence is TGTGCCAGCGCGAGGGACAATTCCTACAATGAGCAGTTCTTC. It is translated as CASARDNSYNEQFF.

The rearrangement uses TRBV10-3 and TRBJ2-1; 8 nucleotides line up with TRBD2. The J segment lost 8 bases and the V segment lost 5 bases, leaving 5 bases of the junction unmatched. The CDR3 sequence is 13 residues long. Per the germline V gene, CDR1 is ENHRY and CDR2 is SYGVKD. CDR3 residues: CAISREGNHEQFF. The CDR3 coding sequence is TGTGCCATCAGTCGGGAGGGCAACCATGAGCAGTTCTTC.

The chain links TRBV4-2 to TRBJ2-1; 11 bases agree with TRBD2. Trimming removed 1 base from V and 3 bases from J; junction bases left unmatched: 8. The CDR3 length is 18 residues. The V gene's germline CDR1 is LGHNA and CDR2 YNFKEQ. CDR3 loop: CASSQGLSGTSGYNEQFF. The CDR3, as DNA: TGTGCCAGCAGCCAAGGACTCTCGGGGACTAGCGGCTACAATGAGCAGTTCTTC.

The rearrangement links TRBV2 to TRBJ2-1; perhaps TRBD2 as D (7 bases). The V gene lost 6 bases and the J gene lost 12 bases, with 21 bases spanning the gap. The CDR3 has 14 residues. Germline V lookup: CDR1 SNHLY, CDR2 FYNNEI. CDR3 in amino acids: CASSAGADAGRQFF. The CDR3 DNA sequence: TGTGCCAGCAGCGCGGGGGCAGACGCCGGTAGGCAGTTCTTC. Supplemented by reference TRBV2 and TRBJ2-1, the full variable domain reads EPEVTQTPSHQVTQMGQEVILRCVPISNHLYFYWYRQILGQKVEFLVSFYNNEISEKSEIFDDQFSVERPDGSNFTLKIRSTKLEDSAMYFCASSAGADAGRQFFGPGTRLTVL.

This chain connects TRBV5-6 to TRBJ1-1, with 8 bases aligning to TRBD1. This CDR3 is built from 14 residues. Looked up from germline, CDR1 is SGHDT and CDR2 is YYEEEE. V trimming: 3 bases; J trimming: 4 bases; junction bases outside the gene matches: 5. Here the CDR3 DNA reads TGTGCCAGCAGCTCGACAGGGGAAGGCACTGAAGCTTTCTTT. This encodes CASSSTGEGTEAFF.

The chain employs TRBV5-1 and TRBJ2-7; 7 bases are a match to TRBD1. Germline CDR1 and CDR2: SGHRS and YFSETQ. The CDR3 loop spans 14 amino acids. J lost 3 bases, V lost 1 base, and 4 bases had no gene match. The CDR3 region has the DNA TGCGCCAGCAGCTTGCACGGGACAGACTACGAGCAGTACTTC. The encoded protein is CASSLHGTDYEQYF.

This chain uses TRBV30 with TRBJ2-5; 14 bases match TRBD2. Germline CDR1 is GTSNPN and CDR2 is SVGIG (reference sequence). V trimming: 1 base; J trimming: 0 bases; junction bases outside the gene matches: 7. The CDR3 spans 18 residues. The CDR3 region is CAWSGLAGGPGNQETQYF. The CDR3 DNA is TGTGCCTGGAGTGGACTAGCGGGGGGGCCGGGCAACCAAGAGACCCAGTACTTC.

The chain employs TRBV21-1 and TRBJ2-7; whether TRBD1, the table's D call, matches the DNA was not checked. TRBV21-1 is deemed a pseudogene. This CDR3 comprises 16 residues. CDR3 in amino acids: CASSKALARKNHEQYF. CDR3 coding DNA: TGTGCCAGCAGCAAAGCGCTGGCCAGGAAAAACCACGAGCAGTACTTC.

The chain has TRBV7-9 and TRBJ2-1; D is ambiguous. The germline CDR1 and CDR2 sequences are SEHNR and FQNEAQ (reference sequence). V dropped 5 bases and J dropped 2 bases, with 13 bases sitting between them. The CDR3 is 15 amino acids. CDR3 sequence reads: CASSPRRVTYNEQFF. The CDR3 region has the DNA TGTGCCAGCAGCCCTCGCCGGGTAACCTACAATGAGCAGTTCTTC. The whole variable domain, filled in from reference TRBV7-9 and TRBJ2-1, reads DTGVSQNPRHKITKRGQNVTFRCDPISEHNRLYWYRQTLGQGPEFLTYFQNEAQLEKSRLLSDRFSAERPKGSFSTLEIQRTEQGDSAMYLCASSPRRVTYNEQFFGPGTRLTVL.

J is TRBJ2-7 and V is TRBV19; 8 positions match TRBD2. The CDR3 has 16 residues. V dropped 1 base and J dropped 3; count of bases not matched to a gene: 8. Germline lookup yields CDR1 LNHDA and CDR2 SQIVND (reference sequence). CDR3 bases: TGTGCCAGTAGTATAGGAGGTAGCGGGGACAACTACGAGCAGTACTTC. Protein sequence: CASSIGGSGDNYEQYF.

A remark on this clone: Other DNA sequences in this sample translate to the same CDR3. The chain recombines TRBV6-6 with TRBJ2-1; D is unresolved. The CDR3 runs to 11 residues. V shed 5 bases and J shed 8 bases, with 7 bases lying between them. Germline assignment: CDR1 MNHNY and CDR2 SVGAGI (reference sequence). DNA of the CDR3: TGTGCCAGCAGTCGCACGGATGAGCAGTTCTTC. Protein: CASSRTDEQFF.

The V gene is TRBV18, the J gene TRBJ2-6; D is perhaps TRBD1 (5 bases). V lost 5 bases and J 0 bases, leaving 8 bases between the germline ends. The CDR3 is 15 residues long. The germline gives CDR1 KGHSH, CDR2 LQKENI. For the CDR3, the DNA is TGTGCCAGCTCAGCAGGGAACTCTGGGGCCAACGTCCTGACTTTC. This translates into CASSAGNSGANVLTF. The full variable domain, its missing parts supplied by reference TRBV18 and TRBJ2-6, is NAGVMQNPRHLVRRRGQEARLRCSPMKGHSHVYWYRQLPEEGLKFMVYLQKENIIDESGMPKERFSAEFPKEGPSILRIQQVVRGDSAAYFCASSAGNSGANVLTFGAGSRLTVL.

J is TRBJ2-3 and V is TRBV5-1, with 8 nucleotides matching TRBD2. Per germline, CDR1 SGHRS and CDR2 YFSETQ. V lost 4 bases to trimming and J lost 0 bases; unmatched junction nucleotides: 7. This CDR3 is built from 16 residues. For the CDR3, the DNA is TGCGCCAGCAGCCGGGGGGGTTGGCGTAGCACAGATACGCAGTATTTT. It specifies CASSRGGWRSTDTQYF.

This rearrangement joins TRBV6-6 to TRBJ2-5, with TRBD1 matching over 8 bases. Near its end, the DNA agrees better with TRBJ2-7, so the J call may be wrong. The CDR3 has 13 amino acids. CDR1 and CDR2 from the germline V gene are MNHNY and SVGAGI (reference sequence). CDR3 in amino acids: CASTDRGPDEQYF. CDR3 bases: TGTGCCAGCACCGACAGGGGCCCCGACGAGCAGTACTTC.

The chain has TRBV6-1 and TRBJ2-3, with 11 nucleotides matching TRBD1. Looked up from germline, CDR1 is MNHNS and CDR2 is SASEGT. The CDR3 is 14 residues long. V lost 7 bases, J lost 11 bases, and 11 bases stayed unmatched. The CDR3 coding sequence is TGTGCCAGCAACCCCGGACAGGGGGCGTTGGGGCAGTATTTT. It translates to CASNPGQGALGQYF.

The chain links TRBV28 to TRBJ2-1; the D gene is possibly TRBD2 (5 bases). CDR1 and CDR2 from the germline V gene are MDHEN and SYDVKM. This CDR3 is 12 amino acids long. The V gene lost 5 bases and the J gene lost 7 bases, with 9 bases spanning the gap. CDR3 coding DNA: TGTGCCAGCAGTGCCACGGGAAATGAGCAGTTCTTC. Translated: CASSATGNEQFF.